This is a list of T cell receptor beta chains from one sample in a study of T cell responses to AZD1222 COVID-19 vaccine. Generated by immunoSEQ multiplex PCR, the TCRdb table keeps only in-frame clones and is missing some. Of roughly 200,000 clones in the sample, roughly nine tenths were seen once. The sequencing used peripheral blood, collected 28 days after the second AZD1222 dose. All receptors derive from an adult who received the AZD1222 COVID-19 vaccine. CDR3s include the opening cysteine and the closing phenylalanine or tryptophan. D genes are given only for firm matches. Only some rows state a clone size, as once, few, many or a class for expanded clones.

J gene,V gene,D gene,clone size,CDR3 DNA,CDR3 protein
TRBJ2-7,TRBV5-8,NA,NA,TGTGCCAGCAGCGCATACGTGGGGACTCTGGAGGAGCAGTACTTC,CASSAYVGTLEEQYF
TRBJ1-6,TRBV30,NA,once,TGTGCCTGGAGCGGGGACACGGCTAATTCACCCCTCCACTTT,CAWSGDTANSPLHF
TRBJ1-2,TRBV9,TRBD1,NA,TGTGCCAGCAGCGTCCAGGGGGCAGGGTATGGCTACACCTTC,CASSVQGAGYGYTF
TRBJ1-4,TRBV19,TRBD1,NA,TGTGCCAGTAGTCCCGGACAGGGTACTAATGAAAAACTGTTTTTT,CASSPGQGTNEKLFF
TRBJ2-7,TRBV29-1,TRBD1,NA,TGCAGCGTTGGGTCCGGACAGGGTGTCCACGAGCAGTACTTC,CSVGSGQGVHEQYF
TRBJ2-7,TRBV27,NA,once,TGTGCCAGCAGTTCGGGCAGGGCCTACGAGCAGTACTTC,CASSSGRAYEQYF
TRBJ2-5,TRBV5-4,NA,NA,TGTGCCAGCAGCTGGAGAGGTGTGGGGGAGACCCAGTACTTC,CASSWRGVGETQYF
TRBJ2-5,TRBV7-9,NA,NA,TGTGCCAGCAGCGCAACTAGTCAGGGGACCCAGTACTTC,CASSATSQGTQYF
TRBJ2-7,TRBV6-6,TRBD1,once,TGTGCCAGCAGAACACGACAGGGGGGTCAGTACGAGCAGTACTTC,CASRTRQGGQYEQYF
TRBJ1-4,TRBV18,NA,NA,TGTGCCAGCTCACCAGGGGCAGGTGAAAAACTGTTTTTT,CASSPGAGEKLFF
TRBJ2-7,TRBV19,TRBD2,NA,TGTGCCAGTAGTATGGGAGGGGATCCAGGCTACGAGCAGTACTTC,CASSMGGDPGYEQYF
TRBJ2-2,TRBV7-6,TRBD2,NA,TGTGCCAGCAGCTTACACGGGACTAAGCTCGGGGAGCTGTTTTTT,CASSLHGTKLGELFF
TRBJ2-1,TRBV13,TRBD2,NA,TGTGCCAGCAGCTTAAGGGCTAGCGGGAGAATCAATGAGCAGTTCTTC,CASSLRASGRINEQFF
TRBJ2-3,TRBV5-5,NA,once,TGTGCCAGCAGCCTCTCCATGTTGGATACGCAGTATTTT,CASSLSMLDTQYF
TRBJ2-7,TRBV3-1/TRBV3-2,TRBD2,NA,TGTGCCAGCAGCCCACCTAGCGGGAGGCCCCACGAGCAGTACTTC,CASSPPSGRPHEQYF
TRBJ2-1,TRBV11-3,TRBD2,NA,TGTGCCAGCAGCCGGGGACTAGCGGGGGAAAATGAGCAGTTCTTC,CASSRGLAGENEQFF
TRBJ2-3,TRBV21-1,NA,NA,TGTGCCAGCAGCCCGGCGGGAAAAAAGCGGGAGGTCACAGATACGCAGTATTTT,CASSPAGKKREVTDTQYF
TRBJ2-7,TRBV3-1/TRBV3-2,TRBD1,NA,TGTGCCAGCAGCCAAGAGAGGGGGACAGACTACGAGCAGTACTTC,CASSQERGTDYEQYF
TRBJ1-5,TRBV21-1,NA,NA,TGTGCCAGAGGGACCCTGTCGGACAGCCCTAATAGCAATCAGCCCCAGCATTTT,CARGTLSDSPNSNQPQHF
TRBJ2-3,TRBV7-3,NA,NA,TGTGCCAGCAGTCCGGACAGTCCTAGCACAGATACGCAGTATTTT,CASSPDSPSTDTQYF
TRBJ1-3,TRBV25-1,NA,NA,TGTGCCAGCGAACAAGAGGGGGGGACCTCAGTGGACACCATATATTTT,CASEQEGGTSVDTIYF
TRBJ2-1,TRBV2,TRBD1,NA,TGTGCCAGCAAGGGACAGGGGAGCTCCTACAATGAGCAGTTCTTC,CASKGQGSSYNEQFF
TRBJ2-5,TRBV6-2/TRBV6-3,NA,NA,TGTGCCAGCAGTTACTCGGGACTCCAAGAGACCCAGTACTTC,CASSYSGLQETQYF
TRBJ1-1,TRBV7-3,NA,NA,TGTGCCAGCAGCTTCGAACTGAACACTGAAGCTTTCTTT,CASSFELNTEAFF
TRBJ1-5,TRBV19,NA,few,TGTGCCAGTAATACAGGCATCGTGGGCAATCAGCCCCAGCATTTT,CASNTGIVGNQPQHF
TRBJ1-2,TRBV29-1,NA,NA,TGCAGCGTTGCTGGTACCTTCTATGGCTACACCTTC,CSVAGTFYGYTF
TRBJ2-1,TRBV5-1,TRBD2,NA,TGCGCCAGCAGCTTGCGACTAGCCGGTCCCTTTGCCGATGAGCAGTTCTTC,CASSLRLAGPFADEQFF
TRBJ2-7,TRBV7-9,NA,NA,TGTGCCAGCTCCCCAGGGGCAGGGGTGACGTACGAGCAGTACTTC,CASSPGAGVTYEQYF
TRBJ1-3,TRBV6-5,TRBD1,NA,TGTGCCAGCAGTTACTCAAGCAGGGGGCCTGGAAACACCATATATTTT,CASSYSSRGPGNTIYF
TRBJ1-2,TRBV5-6,TRBD1,few,TGTGCCAGCAGCTCGTTCGGGACAGCTTATGGCTACACCTTC,CASSSFGTAYGYTF
TRBJ2-7,TRBV30,NA,NA,TGTGCCTGGAGCAACGCCCCAGGGCTCCACGACGAGCAGTACTTC,CAWSNAPGLHDEQYF
TRBJ2-3,TRBV7-2,TRBD2,NA,TGTGCCAGCAGCCCTGTAGCGGGGGGCATCAGGACAGATACGCAGTATTTT,CASSPVAGGIRTDTQYF